The entry that follows covers one T cell receptor (beta chain) sequence. Per the germline V gene, CDR1 is SEHNR and CDR2 is FQNEAQ (reference sequence). The CDR3 spans 12 residues. V dropped 2 bases and J dropped 6 bases, with 5 bases sitting between them. TCRdb's copy holds only in-frame clones and misses some; the assay was immunoSEQ multiplex PCR. This table holds 100,000 to 140,000 clones, 80% to 90% found once. This entry belongs to a study of T cell responses to AZD1222 COVID-19 vaccine. The sequences come from peripheral blood, collected on day 0 of AZD1222 vaccination. The V and J genes are TRBV7-9 and TRBJ1-5; D not resolved. This TCR was recovered from an adult in good health. CDR3: CASSLPLQPQHF. The CDR3 nucleotides read TGTGCCAGCAGCTTACCTCTTCAGCCCCAGCATTTT. Full variable domain (rest looked up from reference TRBV7-9 and TRBJ1-5): DTGVSQNPRHKITKRGQNVTFRCDPISEHNRLYWYRQTLGQGPEFLTYFQNEAQLEKSRLLSDRFSAERPKGSFSTLEIQRTEQGDSAMYLCASSLPLQPQHFGDGTRLSIL.